The clone carrying this TCR beta chain was found many times. What it binds is not known. Every molecule of TCR cDNA had its own unique molecular identifier. TCRdb independently ran MiXCR on the 5' RACE reads; one entry per CDR3 protein. The sample holds thousands of distinct CDR3 sequences, roughly 6% seen once. The CDR3 consists of 15 residues. CDR1 SGHTA and CDR2 FQGNSA come from the germline V gene. The ends lost 1 base at V and 6 bases at J; junction bases unmatched: 3. The record originates from a study of spatial heterogeneity in lung cancer. The time point denotes: sample taken at primary tumor resection. Study-level findings and limits: Counts that tracked tumor mutation counts were those of expanded intratumoral alpha and beta TCRs. Around 7% of tumor T cells for alpha chains and around 12% for beta chains were estimated to be covered.

Sequences were derived from lung tumor tissue, sampled at surgery. The clonotype comes from a female donor with early-stage non-small cell lung cancer. V and J are TRBV7-2 and TRBJ2-1, with TRBD2 matching 10 bases. CDR3 sequence reads: CASSLGLAGVNEQFF. CDR3 sequence (DNA): TGTGCCAGCAGCTTAGGCCTAGCGGGAGTCAATGAGCAGTTCTTC. The complete variable domain, with remaining parts taken from reference TRBV7-2 and TRBJ2-1, reads GAGVSQSPSNKVTEKGKDVELRCDPISGHTALYWYRQSLGQGLEFLIYFQGNSAPDKSGLPSDRFSAERTGGSVSTLTIQRTQQEDSAVYLCASSLGLAGVNEQFFGPGTRLTVL.